This T cell receptor beta chain derives from a study of cytomegalovirus exposure and HLA in healthy donors. V lost 6 bases and J lost 7; bases outside the gene matches: 12. CDR1 and CDR2 from the germline V gene are WSHSY and SAAADI. The length of the CDR3 is 15 residues. PCR amplification relied on 60 Vbeta primers (plus 13 Jbeta primers). The assay was immunoSEQ multiplex PCR, and TCRdb's table has in-frame clones only and misses some. The repertoire includes 130,000 or so clones, more than 55% of them detected once, and about 1.6% sits in the top ten. This chain links TRBV10-2 with TRBJ2-7; 10 bases map to TRBD2. Material for sequencing was PBMCs. This TCR was sampled from a young man in good health and CMV-seronegative. DNA for the CDR3: TGCGCCAGCAGGGGCCTCGGGCTAGCGGGGGCTGAGCAGTACTTC. Its translation is CASRGLGLAGAEQYF.